The clone carrying this T cell receptor (beta chain) was seen only once. The data stem from a study of blood T cell repertoires in COVID-19. Across the study: Samples taken during acute and convalescent COVID-19 were collected in the United States, Italy and Spain.

In the original processing: Estimation of nucleated cell counts was performed using reference gene primer amplification. TCRdb keeps only in-frame clones here, not all; method: immunoSEQ multiplex PCR. V, J and clone size derive from that table, while D and trimming were established from the DNA sequence. In the table there are fewer than 450,000 clones, 88% of which are singletons. Trimming cost V 6 bases and J 4 bases; bases outside gene matches: 9. This CDR3 has 15 amino acids. CDR1 and CDR2 (germline): SGHTA, FQGNSA. V usage is TRBV7-2 and J usage is TRBJ2-1; 7 bases fit TRBD1. Specimen: peripheral blood. This TCR came from a woman in her 70s with COVID-19, enrolled during active disease. CDR3 sequence: CASRGRGMGYNEQFF. The CDR3 DNA reads as TGTGCCAGCAGGGGCAGGGGGATGGGTTACAATGAGCAGTTCTTC.